This T cell receptor (beta chain) emerged from a study of OX40 agonist ivuxolimab in advanced cancers. With respect to the entire study: Ivuxolimab, which targeted the costimulatory receptor OX40 (CD134), was an agonistic, fully human IgG2 monoclonal antibody. Intravenous ivuxolimab was administered to patients every 2 weeks at six dose levels: 0.01, 0.1, 0.3, 1.5, 3 and 10 mg/kg. Of the roughly 50 dose-escalation patients, hepatocellular carcinoma was present in about 20, melanoma in approximately 15, renal cell carcinoma in 9 and head and neck cancer in 9. In the dose-escalation cohort, 82.7% of patients were male, and the mean age was around 60 years with a range of roughly 23 to 79. Patients were allowed to have had prior anti-PD-1, anti-PD-L1 or anti-CTLA-4 therapy, and approximately 40% of the dose-escalation patients had been treated with checkpoint inhibitors. Partial responses were achieved by three dose-escalation patients, of whom one had hepatocellular carcinoma and two had cutaneous melanoma. Peripheral TCRbeta sequencing aimed to test whether ivuxolimab altered TCR sequence diversity and caused clonal T-cell expansion. The monotherapy dose-escalation portion (N = 52 patients) of the phase I ivuxolimab trial is reported in the paper. The investigation overall reported the following: After ivuxolimab, more expanded clones were found on average in CD8+ T cells than in CD4+ T cells. Which antigens the clonally expanded peripheral T cells were specific for was not determined. Low levels of normalized T-cell clonal expansion were also seen in some patients who did not respond. At doses from 0.1 to 3.0 mg/kg, clonal expansion was seen in both CD4+ and CD8+ blood T cells between baseline and week 6. In the 0.1-3.0 mg/kg groups, partial responders were among the patients with the lowest normalized peripheral clonal expansion, particularly in CD8+ T cells.

To sequence the TCRbeta CDR3 region, genomic DNA was isolated from the sorted cells. The immunoSEQ Assay was used for sequencing of TCRbeta CDR3 regions. Here the immuneACCESS table is served through TCRdb, limited to in-frame sequences with V and J called. Missing clones are a known gap in these copies; in checked studies unresolved V genes cover under half, and the rest lacks a known reason. The sample table holds 25,000 to 30,000 clones, of which about 86% were seen once. Approximately 16% of the sample lies in the top ten. The CDR3 covers 15 residues, taking in both the cysteine and the phenylalanine. The only DNA kept is the CDR3, 45 bases in frame from the first base. The germline V gene gives CDR1 as SGDLS and CDR2 as YYNGEE. V has 4 bases trimmed and J has 10 bases trimmed; junction bases matching no gene number 14. The trial excluded patients who had a history of autoimmune disease or who were on systemic immunosuppression. Peripheral blood for TCR sequencing was collected from all dose cohorts at baseline, on cycle 4 day 1, and on cycle 7 day 1. Samples came from an open-label, multicenter, first-in-human phase I dose-escalation trial of ivuxolimab. Adults with locally advanced or metastatic melanoma, renal cell carcinoma, hepatocellular carcinoma or head and neck squamous cell carcinoma were enrolled in the trial. Before TCR sequencing, CD4+ T cells and CD8+ T cells from peripheral blood were sorted into separate populations.

Remarks on this clone: The specificity of this receptor is unknown. No much larger clonotype is one base removed from it; base qualities were not supplied.

This clonotype originated in an adult with an advanced solid tumor such as melanoma, head and neck, liver or kidney cancer. The material was CD4+ or CD8+ T cells sorted from blood, obtained in a trial of the OX40 agonist ivuxolimab. The chain couples TRBV9 to TRBJ2-1; TRBD2 fits 7 bases in the junction. The bases are TGTGCCAGCAGCACACGGGTTGGCGGGGGTCCGGAGCAGTTCTTC. It translates to CASSTRVGGGPEQFF.